This paragraph reports one T cell receptor beta chain. Its cognate antigen is unknown. Oncomine TCR Beta short-read sequencing was applied to DNA from cultured CD4+ T cells. TCRdb independently ran MiXCR on the PCR reads; one entry per CDR3 protein. This sample has approximately 9,800 distinct CDR3 sequences, with more than 35% found just once. As for treatment: approximately nine-day PBMC culture with coronavirus spike peptide pools or control peptides (ViraFEST assay). During the years 2011-2018, before the COVID-19 pandemic, the unexposed donor's CD4+ T cells were collected. This sample is drawn from a study of vaccination and CD4 T cells after COVID-19. Study summary: The cells in question were stimulated using overlapping spike peptides derived from SARS-CoV-2, HCoV-NL63, HCoV-OC43 and HCoV-229E. Control cultures received a CEFX pool, an HIV-1 Nef pool, or no peptide. Study-level results: Reactive clone data from convalescent patients indicated a median of approximately 90% appearing only post-vaccination.

V gave up 5 bases and J gave up 7 bases; unmatched junction bases: 14. CDR3 length: 15 residues. CDR1 is SGHTA and CDR2 is FQGNSA in the germline V gene. The sequenced sample was CD4+ T cells from blood, cultured in vitro. The source of this sequence is a human donor in good health. The gene calls are TRBV7-2 and TRBJ2-7, with 7 bases fitting TRBD2. The DNA for the CDR3 is TGTGCCAGCAGCGAGTTGTGGGGGGGGTCGCGTGAGCAGTACTTC. Its translation is CASSELWGGSREQYF.